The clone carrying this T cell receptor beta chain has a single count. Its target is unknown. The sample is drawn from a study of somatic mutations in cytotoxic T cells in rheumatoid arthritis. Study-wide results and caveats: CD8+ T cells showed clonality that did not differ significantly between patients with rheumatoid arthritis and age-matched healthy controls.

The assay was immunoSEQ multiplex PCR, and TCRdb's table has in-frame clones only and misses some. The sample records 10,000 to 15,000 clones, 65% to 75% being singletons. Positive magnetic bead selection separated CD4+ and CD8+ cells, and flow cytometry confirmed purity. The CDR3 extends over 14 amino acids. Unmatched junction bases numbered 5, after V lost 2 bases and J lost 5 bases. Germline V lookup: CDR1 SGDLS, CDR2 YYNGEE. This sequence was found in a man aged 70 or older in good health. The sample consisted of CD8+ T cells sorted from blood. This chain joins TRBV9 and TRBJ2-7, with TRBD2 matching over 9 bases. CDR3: CASSVSGSIDEQYF. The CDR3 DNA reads TGTGCCAGCAGCGTTAGCGGGAGTATCGACGAGCAGTACTTC. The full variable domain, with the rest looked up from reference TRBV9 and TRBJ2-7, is DSGVTQTPKHLITATGQRVTLRCSPRSGDLSVYWYQQSLDQGLQFLIQYYNGEERAKGNILERFSAQQFPDLHSELNLSSLELGDSALYFCASSVSGSIDEQYFGPGTRLTVT.